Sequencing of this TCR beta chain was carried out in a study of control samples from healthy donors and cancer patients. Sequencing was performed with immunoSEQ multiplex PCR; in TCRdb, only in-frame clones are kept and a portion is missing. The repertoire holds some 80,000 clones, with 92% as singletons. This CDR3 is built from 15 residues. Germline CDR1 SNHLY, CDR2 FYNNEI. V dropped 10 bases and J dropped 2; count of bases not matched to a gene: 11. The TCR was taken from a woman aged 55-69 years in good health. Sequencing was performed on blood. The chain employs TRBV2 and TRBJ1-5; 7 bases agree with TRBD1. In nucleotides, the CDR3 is TGTGCCACAAGGAGACAGGGCGATGGCAATCAGCCCCAGCATTTT. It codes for CATRRQGDGNQPQHF.